This T cell receptor (beta chain) comes out of a study of CD8 T cells in ankylosing spondylitis. Study conclusions and caveats: Reportedly, disease-linked clones are significantly enriched in ankylosing spondylitis patients' matched synovial fluid. Disease-linked clones were found to be CD8+ and relatively rare in peripheral blood. One TCR beta motif, made up of roughly eight highly homologous variants, appeared characteristic of ankylosing spondylitis blood.

This clonotype was found many times. Antigen: not known. Between the trimmed V and J ends, which lost 3 bases and 0 bases, there was a span of 9 bases. The V gene's germline CDR1 is LNHDA and CDR2 SQIVND (reference sequence). The CDR3 loop spans 15 amino acids. MiXCR, run by TCRdb on the 5' RACE reads, gives a single entry per CDR3 protein. The table has 150,000 to 250,000 distinct CDR3 sequences, around 13% seen once. The rearrangement links TRBV19 to TRBJ2-4; no definite D call. This TCR came from a male donor with ankylosing spondylitis or in good health (not recorded which). Sequenced input: blood, either unsorted or a sorted T cell fraction (not recorded which). This chain's CDR3 is CASSISVLAKNIQYF. The CDR3 DNA sequence: TGTGCCAGTAGTATTTCGGTGTTAGCCAAAAACATTCAGTACTTC.